This TCR beta chain was captured by sequencing in a study of technical replicates of blood from several donors. Germline trimming cut 4 bases from V and 6 bases from J; bases unmatched to any gene: 4. This CDR3 has 13 residues. Germline V CDR1 and CDR2: MNHEY, SMNVEV (reference sequence). Sequenced by immunoSEQ multiplex PCR; TCRdb stores in-frame clones only, minus some. Of around 75,000 clones listed, about 93% are singletons. The receptor was isolated from a human donor in good health. The genes are TRBV27 and TRBJ1-2; 8 nucleotides agree with TRBD1. Sequenced sample: T cells isolated from PBMCs. CDR3: CASSSGQGHGYTF. The CDR3, as DNA: TGTGCCAGCAGTTCAGGACAGGGACATGGCTACACCTTC.